One sample yielded the 16 T cell receptor beta chains listed below, sequenced in a study of shared clonotypes between healthy human individuals. Libraries were prepared by immunoSEQ multiplex PCR; TCRdb keeps only in-frame clonotypes and omits some of them. The sample lists 2 million or so clones, over 85% occurring once. Terminally differentiated effector memory CD45RA+ cells were left out of the naive CD8 fraction, which was CD45RO-negative and positively selected for CCR7. Source material: naive CD8+ T cells sorted from blood. These receptors came from a man between 18 and 35 years old in good health.

The genes are TRBV6-5 and TRBJ2-3, with 9 bases fitting TRBD2. V lost 10 bases, J lost 2 bases, and 4 bases stayed unmatched. Germline CDR1 reads MNHEY; CDR2 reads SVGAGI. The CDR3 is made up of 13 amino acids. CDR3 DNA sequence: TGTGCCACCCGGACTAGCGCCACAGATACGCAGTATTTT. Translation gives CATRTSATDTQYF.

The chain couples TRBV27 to TRBJ1-2; D is undetermined. Deletions cut 3 bases from V and 7 bases from J, with 15 bases between. This CDR3 is 14 amino acids long. CDR1 is MNHEY and CDR2 is SMNVEV in the germline V gene (reference sequence). CDR3 nucleotide sequence: TGTGCCAGCAGTTTCGGTTCGACCGGAGTTGGCTACACCTTC. Translation gives CASSFGSTGVGYTF.

This rearrangement joins TRBV6-6 to TRBJ1-6; D is perhaps TRBD1 (6 bases). This CDR3 has 14 amino acids. The V end lost 7 bases, the J end lost 8 bases, and 15 bases lay between the germline ends. Per germline, CDR1 MNHNY and CDR2 SVGAGI (reference sequence). The CDR3 nucleotides are TGTGCCAGCACAGACGTGAGGGGGGATTCACCCCTCCACTTT. Encoded protein: CASTDVRGDSPLHF.

The rearrangement uses TRBV6-1 and TRBJ2-7; D gene uncertain. CDR1 and CDR2 from the germline V gene are MNHNS and SASEGT. This CDR3 region has 14 residues. V lost 4 bases and J 5 bases, leaving 15 bases between the germline ends. DNA for the CDR3: TGTGCCAGCAGTGTGGCTACAGTACATCACGAGCAGTACTTC. Its translation: CASSVATVHHEQYF.

CDR3 protein: CASSQEGSSYEQYF. The DNA for the CDR3 is TGCGCCAGCAGCCAAGAGGGGAGCTCCTACGAGCAGTACTTC. This chain links TRBV4-1 with TRBJ2-5; maybe TRBD2 (5 bases). The J call may be faulty, since TRBJ2-7 better matches the DNA end. This CDR3 region has 14 residues. CDR1 is MGHRA, CDR2 YSYEKL, per germline.

The chain employs TRBV6-6 and TRBJ1-6; no reliable D call. The CDR3 is 14 residues long. V lost 6 bases to trimming and J lost 0 bases, with 6 bases between them. Germline V gives CDR1 MNHNY, CDR2 SVGAGI (reference sequence). CDR3 loop: CASRASSYNSPLHF. The CDR3 DNA reads as TGTGCCAGCAGAGCGAGCTCCTATAATTCACCCCTCCACTTT.

This rearrangement joins TRBV4-1 to TRBJ1-1, with D perhaps TRBD1 (5 bases). Germline-derived CDR1 and CDR2 are MGHRA and YSYEKL. The CDR3 consists of 11 residues. Trimming took 5 bases from V and 11 from J, leaving 12 bases between them. CDR3 nucleotides: TGCGCCAGCAGCTCCGGGACCTCGGCTTTCTTT. Translation gives CASSSGTSAFF.

This chain uses TRBV4-3 with TRBJ2-7, with TRBD2 matching 9 bases. This CDR3 contains 14 residues. CDR1 LGHNA and CDR2 YSLEER come from the germline V gene. The V gene end was trimmed by 3 bases and the J gene end by 2 bases; junction bases not matched to a gene: 2. The CDR3 sequence is CASSHLAGAYEQYF. CDR3 sequence (DNA): TGCGCCAGCAGCCATTTAGCGGGAGCCTACGAGCAGTACTTC.

V usage is TRBV7-8 and J usage is TRBJ2-3; 15 positions match TRBD2. The germline V gene has CDR1 SGHVS and CDR2 FQNEAQ. This CDR3 is 15 amino acids long. The V gene end was trimmed by 4 bases and the J gene end by 4 bases; junction bases not matched to a gene: 0. Here the CDR3 reads CASSWTSGRADTQYF. The DNA for the CDR3 is TGTGCCAGCAGCTGGACTAGCGGGAGGGCAGATACGCAGTATTTT.

V and J are TRBV7-6 and TRBJ1-6, with no clear D. Germline assignment: CDR1 SGHVS and CDR2 FNYEAQ. The CDR3 length is 18 residues. The V end lost 6 bases, the J end lost 0 bases, and 18 bases lay between the germline ends. CDR3 residues: CASRAGPRESSYNSPLHF. CDR3 nucleotide sequence: TGTGCCAGCAGAGCGGGCCCTAGGGAAAGCTCCTATAATTCACCCCTCCACTTT.

This clone was seen just once. The chain couples TRBV7-8 to TRBJ1-5; 11 bases are shared with TRBD1. V gave up 4 bases and J gave up 5 bases; unmatched junction bases: 10. The CDR3 loop spans 17 amino acids. The germline V gene has CDR1 SGHVS and CDR2 FQNEAQ. The CDR3: CASSSRDRGRSDQPQHF. The CDR3 region has the DNA TGTGCCAGCAGCTCCCGGGACAGGGGGAGAAGCGATCAGCCCCAGCATTTT.

With regard to this clone: This sample also contains other DNA sequences that code for the same CDR3. The rearrangement links TRBV10-2 to TRBJ2-7; perhaps TRBD1 as D (6 bases). V shed 6 bases and J shed 0 bases, with 6 bases lying between them. The CDR3 covers 12 residues. CDR1 and CDR2 from the germline V gene are WSHSY and SAAADI. Here the CDR3 reads CASSRGSYEQYF. The CDR3 DNA reads as TGCGCCAGCAGCAGGGGCTCCTACGAGCAGTACTTC.

On this clone itself: Other DNA sequences in this sample translate to the same CDR3. The chain has TRBV7-9 and TRBJ1-1; possible D gene TRBD1, 5 bases. CDR1 and CDR2 (germline): SEHNR, FQNEAQ (reference sequence). The V gene lost 5 bases and the J gene lost 3 bases, with 10 bases spanning the gap. The CDR3 sequence is 13 residues long. The CDR3 loop reads CASSTTGDTEAFF. The CDR3 DNA follows: TGTGCCAGCAGCACCACAGGAGACACTGAAGCTTTCTTT.

The CDR3 region is CASSLGLAGGRGNEQFF. CDR3 bases: TGTGCCAGCAGCTTGGGACTAGCGGGAGGTAGGGGCAATGAGCAGTTCTTC. The rearrangement joins TRBV5-6 to TRBJ2-1, with TRBD2 matching over 13 bases. The CDR3 length is 17 residues. V lost 0 bases, J lost 6 bases, and 6 bases stayed unmatched. Germline V lookup: CDR1 SGHDT, CDR2 YYEEEE.

This chain uses TRBV7-2 with TRBJ2-7, with 9 positions matching TRBD2. From germline, CDR1 is SGHTA and CDR2 FQGNSA. The CDR3 runs 16 residues. The trim removed 1 base at V and 1 base at J, leaving 5 bases unmatched. The CDR3 DNA follows: TGTGCCAGCAGCTTAGGGTTCCTAGCGGGATCCTACGAGCAGTACTTC. Its translation is CASSLGFLAGSYEQYF.

This chain links TRBV9 with TRBJ1-2; 7 positions match TRBD1. The V gene end was trimmed by 2 bases and the J gene end by 6 bases; junction bases not matched to a gene: 7. This CDR3 has 14 amino acids. In germline, CDR1 is SGDLS, CDR2 YYNGEE. CDR3 sequence reads: CASSVEDRAHGYTF. CDR3 nucleotides: TGTGCCAGCAGCGTTGAAGACAGGGCCCATGGCTACACCTTC. Variable domain in full (rest from reference TRBV9 and TRBJ1-2): DSGVTQTPKHLITATGQRVTLRCSPRSGDLSVYWYQQSLDQGLQFLIQYYNGEERAKGNILERFSAQQFPDLHSELNLSSLELGDSALYFCASSVEDRAHGYTFGSGTRLTVV.